The 27 T cell receptor beta chains below come from one sample, sequenced in a study of T cell repertoires in cytomegalovirus infection. TCRdb independently ran MiXCR on the reads; one entry per CDR3 protein. The table records some 350,000 distinct CDR3 sequences, approximately 18% of them present only once. Source material: PBMCs. The receptors come from a human donor in good health (CMV status not recorded). Some clones in this sample may be carry-over from other donors' samples.

This clonotype came up many times. V gene TRBV7-2 combines with J gene TRBJ2-5; D possibly matches TRBD1 or TRBD2 (5 bases each). The CDR3 is made up of 14 amino acids. CDR1 and CDR2 (germline): SGHTA, FQGNSA. V was pared by 3 bases and J by 5 bases, with 13 bases between. The CDR3 coding sequence is TGTGCCAGCAGCTTTACCGGGACCCCGGAGACCCAGTACTTC. Translated, it gives CASSFTGTPETQYF.

This clonotype was detected many times. This rearrangement joins TRBV7-2 to TRBJ2-1; D is perhaps TRBD2 (6 bases). This CDR3 is 18 amino acids long. Germline lookup yields CDR1 SGHTA and CDR2 FQGNSA. Trimming cost V 5 bases and J 0 bases, with 20 bases left between them. CDR3 bases: TGTGCCAGCAGCCTCCACCGATTAGCGGCCAGCTCCTACAATGAGCAGTTCTTC. As protein: CASSLHRLAASSYNEQFF.

The chain links TRBV12-3 or TRBV12-4 to TRBJ2-2, with a tentative D call TRBD1 (5 bases). V was shortened by 8 bases and J by 8 bases, with 12 bases between the two germline ends. The CDR3 totals 12 residues. The CDR3 spells CASLWGPGELFF. The CDR3 nucleotides read TGTGCCAGCTTGTGGGGCCCGGGGGAGCTGTTTTTT.

V usage is TRBV7-9 and J usage is TRBJ1-1; D not resolved. V lost 5 bases and J 6 bases, leaving 10 bases between the germline ends. This CDR3 contains 12 residues. The germline CDR1 and CDR2 sequences are SEHNR and FQNEAQ (reference sequence). The CDR3 DNA follows: TGTGCCAGCAGCCTCGTTACGGCTGAAGCTTTCTTT. This sequence encodes CASSLVTAEAFF.

A few counts support this clonotype. The rearrangement joins TRBV10-3 to TRBJ1-1, with D tentatively TRBD1 (5 bases). Germline V gene sequence: CDR1 ENHRY, CDR2 SYGVKD. V was trimmed by 4 bases and J by 4 bases, leaving 10 bases between them. This CDR3 is 13 amino acids long. The CDR3 here is CAISGRVGTEAFF. The DNA of the CDR3 is TGTGCCATCAGTGGCAGGGTAGGCACTGAAGCTTTCTTT.

At least ten counts were recorded for this clonotype. CDR3 loop: CASSPMTGRNTEAFF. In DNA, the CDR3 is TGTGCCAGCAGCCCGATGACAGGGCGAAACACTGAAGCTTTCTTT. V gene TRBV7-9 combines with J gene TRBJ1-1, with 7 bases fitting TRBD1. This CDR3 comprises 15 residues. Germline V gene data show CDR1 as SEHNR and CDR2 as FQNEAQ (reference sequence). With 5 bases clipped from V and 2 bases from J, the junction kept 8 bases outside the gene matches.

This clonotype appeared many times. The rearrangement joins TRBV12-3 or TRBV12-4 to TRBJ2-5; TRBD2 matches 9 bases. With V trimmed by 4 bases and J by 4 bases, 7 bases remained unmatched. The CDR3 length is 15 residues. The CDR3: CASSSGVAGVETQYF. CDR3 nucleotide sequence: TGTGCCAGCAGTTCCGGGGTAGCGGGAGTAGAGACCCAGTACTTC.

V usage is TRBV4-1 and J usage is TRBJ2-3; D is ambiguous. CDR1 and CDR2 from the germline V gene are MGHRA and YSYEKL. V lost 8 bases, J lost 2 bases, and 17 bases lay in between. This CDR3 has 15 amino acids. The CDR3 here is CASRLLVSNTDTQYF. CDR3 bases: TGCGCCAGCCGACTCTTGGTTTCAAACACAGATACGCAGTATTTT.

This clonotype was recorded many times. V gene TRBV7-8 combines with J gene TRBJ1-2, with a tentative D call TRBD1 (5 bases). CDR3 length: 14 residues. Per the germline V gene, CDR1 is SGHVS and CDR2 is FQNEAQ. V lost 0 bases and J lost 8, with 13 bases in between. The DNA for the CDR3 is TGTGCCAGCAGCTTAGCCCGGCAGGGTGGCGGCTACACCTTC. Translating it yields CASSLARQGGGYTF.

The sample holds many counts of this clonotype. This chain links TRBV6-1 with TRBJ2-7; possibly TRBD1 for D (6 bases). This CDR3 contains 14 residues. Looked up from germline, CDR1 is MNHNS and CDR2 is SASEGT. V lost 1 base, J lost 5 bases, and 12 bases lay in between. The CDR3 DNA sequence: TGTGCCAGCAGTGAAGAGTTTGGGGGCCACGAGCAGTACTTC. This encodes CASSEEFGGHEQYF.

The sample holds one count of this clonotype. This CDR3 reads CAISELAGGSGGQETQYF. CDR3 DNA: TGTGCCATCAGTGAACTAGCGGGAGGGAGTGGGGGCCAAGAGACCCAGTACTTC. This rearrangement joins TRBV10-3 to TRBJ2-5; 13 nucleotides align to TRBD2. The CDR3 is made up of 18 amino acids. Trimming removed 3 bases from V and 1 base from J; junction bases left unmatched: 8. Germline CDR1 ENHRY, CDR2 SYGVKD.

The chain links TRBV2 to TRBJ2-1, with TRBD2 identical over 10 bases. The CDR3 loop spans 17 amino acids. Germline V gene data show CDR1 as SNHLY and CDR2 as FYNNEI. The trim removed 5 bases at V and 1 base at J, leaving 8 bases unmatched. CDR3 sequence: CASSRGASGSSYNEQFF. CDR3 DNA sequence: TGTGCCAGCAGTAGAGGGGCTAGCGGGAGTTCCTACAATGAGCAGTTCTTC.

This clonotype was seen a handful of times. The V gene is TRBV2, the J gene TRBJ2-6; TRBD1 matches at 7 bases. The ends lost 3 bases at V and 2 bases at J; junction bases unmatched: 7. The CDR3 sequence is 17 residues long. CDR1 and CDR2 from the germline V gene are SNHLY and FYNNEI. CDR3 nucleotide sequence: TGTGCCAGCAGTGATGCTAGGGGGCGGACTGGGGCCAACGTCCTGACTTTC. Residues: CASSDARGRTGANVLTF.

J is TRBJ1-1 and V is TRBV18; D is possibly TRBD1 (6 bases). Trimming removed 2 bases at V and 5 bases at J, with 18 bases between. The CDR3 runs to 16 residues. Germline V gene data show CDR1 as KGHSH and CDR2 as LQKENI. The CDR3: CASSPSPGAQGTEAFF. CDR3 nucleotide sequence: TGTGCCAGCTCACCATCCCCCGGGGCCCAGGGGACTGAAGCTTTCTTT.

This clonotype was recorded a few times. The V call is TRBV5-1, the J call TRBJ1-2; the D is unclear. Trimming cost V 0 bases and J 8 bases, with 17 bases left between them. The germline V gene has CDR1 SGHRS and CDR2 YFSETQ. The CDR3 spans 15 residues. This CDR3 is CASSLELFSAGGYTF. CDR3 nucleotide sequence: TGCGCCAGCAGCTTGGAGCTCTTTTCGGCGGGGGGCTACACCTTC.

Here the CDR3 reads CASSYSGQPQHF. The CDR3 DNA sequence: TGTGCCAGCAGTTACTCTGGTCAGCCCCAGCATTTT. V gene TRBV6-2 or TRBV6-3 combines with J gene TRBJ1-5, with D hard to call. The V end lost 0 bases, the J end lost 6 bases, and 3 bases lay between the germline ends. The CDR3 extends over 12 amino acids. The germline V gene encodes CDR1 MNHEY and CDR2 SVGEGT.

This clonotype was seen a handful of times. The J gene is TRBJ2-7, the V gene TRBV10-3; TRBD1 agrees at 8 bases. Trimming took 3 bases from V and 3 from J; bases not matched to a gene: 4. The CDR3 has 14 residues. Germline CDR1 reads ENHRY; CDR2 reads SYGVKD. CDR3 amino acids: CAISERDRGYEQYF. The CDR3 DNA follows: TGTGCCATCAGTGAACGTGACAGGGGCTACGAGCAGTACTTC.

The genes are TRBV7-8 and TRBJ1-4; TRBD1 aligns across 7 bases. The V and J ends lost 4 bases and 11 bases, in that order; junction bases with no gene match: 13. CDR1 and CDR2 from the germline V gene are SGHVS and FQNEAQ. The CDR3 length is 15 residues. In nucleotides, the CDR3 is TGTGCCAGCAGCTCAGGGGGGGGGCAGTTGAATAAACTGTTTTTT. Amino acids: CASSSGGGQLNKLFF.

This clonotype was found once. The chain couples TRBV12-3 or TRBV12-4 to TRBJ1-1, with D maybe TRBD1 (5 bases). V was cut by 3 bases and J by 11 bases, with 16 bases left in between. The CDR3 covers 13 residues. CDR3 nucleotide sequence: TGTGCCAGCAGTTTTGGGGACCCCCCAATCGCTTTCTTT. This sequence encodes CASSFGDPPIAFF.

This chain connects TRBV20-1 to TRBJ2-7, with 8 bases lining up with TRBD1. V dropped 6 bases and J dropped 5; count of bases not matched to a gene: 12. CDR3 size: 14 residues. CDR1 is DFQATT, CDR2 SNEGSKA, per germline (reference sequence). CDR3 region: CSAEDRVWGNEQYF. The CDR3 DNA reads as TGCAGTGCAGAGGACAGGGTATGGGGTAACGAGCAGTACTTC.

The chain carries TRBV7-9 and TRBJ2-3; no definite D call. The CDR3 loop spans 12 amino acids. V was clipped by 5 bases and J by 6 bases, with 9 bases between them. Germline CDR1 reads SEHNR; CDR2 reads FQNEAQ (reference sequence). CDR3 sequence reads: CASSVGMDTQYF. For the CDR3, the DNA is TGTGCCAGCAGCGTAGGGATGGATACGCAGTATTTT.

V gene TRBV7-2 combines with J gene TRBJ1-1, with D tentatively TRBD1 (6 bases). Trimming took off 8 bases at V and 5 bases at J, with 15 bases between the two ends. The CDR3 contains 13 residues. Germline CDR1 SGHTA, CDR2 FQGNSA. CDR3 bases: TGTGCCAGCGGCAACAGGGATAGGACTGAAGCTTTCTTT. Translation: CASGNRDRTEAFF. Supplemented by reference TRBV7-2 and TRBJ1-1, the full variable domain reads GAGVSQSPSNKVTEKGKDVELRCDPISGHTALYWYRQSLGQGLEFLIYFQGNSAPDKSGLPSDRFSAERTGGSVSTLTIQRTQQEDSAVYLCASGNRDRTEAFFGQGTRLTVV.

The chain links TRBV9 to TRBJ2-1; 8 bases match TRBD2. Per the germline V gene, CDR1 is SGDLS and CDR2 is YYNGEE. Trimming removed 4 bases from V and 2 bases from J; junction bases left unmatched: 5. The CDR3 runs 15 residues. CDR3 DNA sequence: TGTGCCAGCAGCTTACAGGGACTAGCCTACAATGAGCAGTTCTTC. Amino acid sequence: CASSLQGLAYNEQFF.

This clonotype came up many times. The chain combines TRBV7-2 with TRBJ1-5; D is unclear. V lost 0 bases to trimming and J lost 7 bases, with 13 bases between them. CDR1 SGHTA and CDR2 FQGNSA come from the germline V gene. The CDR3 covers 15 residues. CDR3 loop: CASSLAVGLGQPQHF. The CDR3 DNA reads as TGTGCCAGCAGCTTAGCTGTCGGCTTGGGACAGCCCCAGCATTTT.

This clonotype was seen more than once but under ten times. V is TRBV4-3 and J is TRBJ1-4; 8 bases map to TRBD1. Germline CDR1 is LGHNA and CDR2 is YSLEER. This CDR3 has 14 amino acids. After removal of 1 base from V and 6 bases from J, the junction contained 1 base not matched to a gene. CDR3 bases: TGCGCCAGCAGCCAAGGGGGACAGGATGAAAAACTGTTTTTT. It codes for CASSQGGQDEKLFF.

This clonotype was observed a few times. This chain uses TRBV7-7 with TRBJ2-1; D could derive from TRBD1 or TRBD2 (7 bases each). Germline V lookup: CDR1 SSHAT, CDR2 FNYEAQ (reference sequence). The CDR3 contains 15 residues. V shed 5 bases and J shed 4 bases, with 15 bases lying between them. CDR3 sequence reads: CASSQGGTFYNEQFF. The CDR3 DNA is TGTGCCAGCAGCCAGGGGGGGACTTTTTACAATGAGCAGTTCTTC. Full variable domain (rest looked up from reference TRBV7-7 and TRBJ2-1): GAGVSQSPRYKVTKRGQDVTLRCDPISSHATLYWYQQALGQGPEFLTYFNYEAQPDKSGLPSDRFSAERPEGSISTLTIQRTEQRDSAMYRCASSQGGTFYNEQFFGPGTRLTVL.

The chain recombines TRBV6-2 or TRBV6-3 with TRBJ2-1; 7 bases are shared with TRBD1. The germline CDR1 and CDR2 sequences are MNHEY and SVGEGT. This CDR3 comprises 16 residues. With V trimmed by 5 bases and J by 9 bases, 16 bases remained unmatched. Written as DNA, the CDR3 is TGTGCCAGCAGTGTACAGGGGATTAGAGTTGGGAGTGAGCAGTTCTTC. As protein: CASSVQGIRVGSEQFF.